Listed here is a single T cell receptor beta chain. The antigen remains undetermined. CDR3 regions were amplified by Arm-PCR using iRepertoire HTBI primers to build TCR beta libraries. Each CDR3 protein gets one entry after TCRdb re-called the multiplex PCR reads with MiXCR. This repertoire shows roughly 380,000 distinct CDR3 sequences, around a sixth found once; its top ten account for about a fifth. This sample was taken from a study of regulatory T cells in long-lasting Graves disease. Overall study context: Newly diagnosed Graves' patients had under 3 months of antithyroid drugs.

This CDR3 contains 15 residues. Germline values: CDR1 SGHKS, CDR2 YYEKEE (reference sequence). Findings and caveats of the study: TCR diversity was lower in persistent Graves' patients than in newly diagnosed ones. Persistent disease showed a preference for TRBV28, TRBJ1-2 and TRBJ2-5.

Sample time point: newly diagnosed GD, antithyroid drugs for less than 3 months. TCR sequences were obtained from RNA taken from PBMCs. Patients all came to the study from an endocrinology department in Xi'an, China. The chain is built from TRBV5-5 and TRBJ2-1; D unresolved. Judging by the DNA end, TRBJ2-5 fits better; the J call may be wrong. This clonotype originated in a female donor with Graves disease. The input for sequencing was peripheral blood mononuclear cells (PBMCs), taken at new diagnosis, from a patient treated with antithyroid drugs. The CDR3 here is CASSLVSGLRETQYF. Here the CDR3 DNA reads TGTGCCAGCAGCCTAGTCTCCGGGCTAAGAGAGACCCAGTACTTC.